These 19 T cell receptor beta chains originate from one sample sequenced in a study of cytomegalovirus exposure and HLA in healthy donors. The repertoire was sequenced with immunoSEQ multiplex PCR; TCRdb's copy has only in-frame clones and lacks some. The sample holds 80,000 or so clones, 85% to 95% seen once. The sequencing input was PBMCs. The receptors derive from a woman under 30 in good health and CMV-seronegative.

This chain joins TRBV11-2 and TRBJ1-3; 9 bases match TRBD1. This CDR3 is built from 17 residues. Germline-derived CDR1 and CDR2 are SGHAT and FQNNGV. Trimming cost V 5 bases and J 0 bases; bases outside gene matches: 8. In nucleotides, the CDR3 is TGTGCCAGCAGCCAAGGGACAGGGCGCTCCTCTGGAAACACCATATATTTT. Encoded protein: CASSQGTGRSSGNTIYF.

The chain recombines TRBV19 with TRBJ2-3, with D maybe TRBD1 (6 bases). CDR3 length: 13 amino acids. Germline V gene lookup returns CDR1 LNHDA and CDR2 SQIVND (reference sequence). Trimming took 7 bases from V and 7 from J, leaving 15 bases between them. This chain's CDR3 is CASMGTPKNTQYF. CDR3 DNA: TGTGCCAGTATGGGGACACCGAAAAATACGCAGTATTTT. Drawing the rest from reference TRBV19 and TRBJ2-3, the complete variable domain is DGGITQSPKYLFRKEGQNVTLSCEQNLNHDAMYWYRQDPGQGLRLIYYSQIVNDFQKGDIAEGYSVSREKKESFPLTVTSAQKNPTAFYLCASMGTPKNTQYFGPGTRLTVL.

This clone was picked up one time. The CDR3 DNA sequence: TGTGCCAGCAGCGCCCCCGGGACATCCTCCTACGAGCAGTACTTC. Residues: CASSAPGTSSYEQYF. The chain uses TRBV7-9 and TRBJ2-7; TRBD1 is a possible D gene (6 bases). Trimming left V 5 bases short and J 0 bases short, with 14 bases between. Per germline, CDR1 SEHNR and CDR2 FQNEAQ (reference sequence). CDR3 length equals 15 residues.

This sequence joins TRBV28 and TRBJ1-5; D remains ambiguous. The V gene's germline CDR1 is MDHEN and CDR2 SYDVKM. Trimming left V 5 bases short and J 0 bases short, with 14 bases between. The CDR3 is made up of 16 amino acids. CDR3 DNA: TGTGCCAGCAGTCGAACGAGTCGACTTAGCAATCAGCCCCAGCATTTT. Translating gives CASSRTSRLSNQPQHF.

This chain uses TRBV5-1 with TRBJ1-1; D is possibly TRBD1 (5 bases). The V gene's germline CDR1 is SGHRS and CDR2 YFSETQ. V was shortened by 4 bases and J by 4 bases, with 11 bases between the two germline ends. The CDR3 sequence is 13 residues long. In nucleotides, the CDR3 is TGCGCCAGCAGCGAGCGGGACGGCACTGAAGCTTTCTTT. This sequence encodes CASSERDGTEAFF.

Comment on this clone: Other DNA sequences in the same sample also yield this CDR3. This rearrangement joins TRBV4-3 to TRBJ2-3; the match to TRBD2 covers 12 bases. The V gene's germline CDR1 is LGHNA and CDR2 YSLEER. There are 16 residues in the CDR3. Unmatched junction bases numbered 2, after V lost 0 bases and J lost 4 bases. CDR3 DNA sequence: TGCGCCAGCAGCCAAGATCTAGCGGGAGGGCCAGATACGCAGTATTTT. This encodes CASSQDLAGGPDTQYF.

This clone was counted between two and nine times. V and J are TRBV2 and TRBJ1-2; D gene unclear. Germline V gives CDR1 SNHLY, CDR2 FYNNEI. The CDR3 consists of 13 residues. V lost 5 bases and J 3 bases, leaving 10 bases between the germline ends. The CDR3 coding sequence is TGTGCCAGCAGTTCGGGTCCCCACTATGGCTACACCTTC. This sequence encodes CASSSGPHYGYTF.

V is TRBV10-1 and J is TRBJ1-1; D is undetermined. The CDR3 sequence is 13 residues long. Germline CDR1 and CDR2: WNHNN and SYGVQD (reference sequence). Trimming took 4 bases from V and 0 from J, leaving 6 bases between them. As DNA, the CDR3 is TGCGCCAGCAGTGTGGCGGTGAACACTGAAGCTTTCTTT. Amino acid sequence: CASSVAVNTEAFF.

V and J are TRBV5-1 and TRBJ1-3, with 9 nucleotides matching TRBD1. Germline V gene lookup returns CDR1 SGHRS and CDR2 YFSETQ. The length of the CDR3 is 18 residues. Trimming at V came to 0 bases and at J to 0 bases, leaving 7 bases not matched to a gene. CDR3 sequence reads: CASSLAGQGTPSGNTIYF. Written as DNA, the CDR3 is TGCGCCAGCAGCTTGGCCGGACAGGGGACTCCCTCTGGAAACACCATATATTTT.

This rearrangement joins TRBV6-5 to TRBJ1-5, with 10 bases that match TRBD1. This CDR3 is built from 15 residues. The germline CDR1 and CDR2 sequences are MNHEY and SVGAGI. The V segment lost 4 bases and the J segment 9 bases; nucleotides outside the gene matches: 9. The CDR3, as DNA: TGTGCCAGCAGTTTGGGACAGGGGAACCTCGGGCCCCAGCATTTT. Translating gives CASSLGQGNLGPQHF.

This chain uses TRBV5-6 with TRBJ1-5; D is uncertain. The CDR3 contains 14 residues. The germline V and J ends were trimmed by 2 bases and 0 bases, with 6 bases remaining between them. Germline V gene sequence: CDR1 SGHDT, CDR2 YYEEEE. CDR3 amino acids: CASSFQFSNQPQHF. The CDR3 coding sequence is TGTGCCAGCAGCTTCCAATTTAGCAATCAGCCCCAGCATTTT.

This chain connects TRBV6-5 to TRBJ2-7, with 9 bases fitting TRBD1. V lost 6 bases to trimming and J lost 5 bases; unmatched junction nucleotides: 5. The CDR3 is 13 residues long. Germline CDR1 reads MNHEY; CDR2 reads SVGAGI. The CDR3 DNA reads TGTGCCAGCAGGGACAGGGGAAAGGACGAGCAGTACTTC. It translates to CASRDRGKDEQYF.

CDR3 coding DNA: TGTGCCAGCAGCAGACAGCCTAATGAAAAACTGTTTTTT. Residues: CASSRQPNEKLFF. The V gene is TRBV7-2, the J gene TRBJ1-4; D might be TRBD1 (5 bases). CDR3 length: 13 amino acids. V lost 5 bases to trimming and J lost 3 bases, with 7 bases between them. CDR1 and CDR2 from the germline V gene are SGHTA and FQGNSA.

This sequence joins TRBV11-2 and TRBJ2-3; TRBD2 matches 10 bases. Germline-derived CDR1 and CDR2 are SGHAT and FQNNGV. CDR3 size: 19 residues. V lost 5 bases and J lost 5; bases outside the gene matches: 19. The CDR3 region has the DNA TGTGCCAGCAGCCAACCCTCAAAGCGGGAGGGCCTTTGGAGAGATACGCAGTATTTT. The encoded protein is CASSQPSKREGLWRDTQYF.

This chain connects TRBV9 to TRBJ1-3; no definite D call. The CDR3 spans 15 residues. Trimming pared 2 bases from V and 3 bases from J, leaving 12 bases between. CDR1 and CDR2 (germline): SGDLS, YYNGEE. Written as DNA, the CDR3 is TGTGCCAGCAGCGTGGGCCAGGAAGTTGGAAACACCATATATTTT. Its translation is CASSVGQEVGNTIYF.

This chain connects TRBV5-4 to TRBJ1-5; tentatively, D is TRBD1 (6 bases). The CDR3 is made up of 16 amino acids. Germline CDR1 reads SGHNT; CDR2 reads YYREEE (reference sequence). The V end lost 4 bases, the J end lost 1 base, and 15 bases lay between the germline ends. The CDR3 sequence is CASSPRQVGSNQPQHF. In nucleotides, the CDR3 is TGTGCCAGCAGCCCGAGACAGGTGGGGAGCAATCAGCCCCAGCATTTT.

This sequence joins TRBV7-9 and TRBJ2-3; D unresolved. Trimming removed 3 bases from V and 6 bases from J, with 7 bases in between. The CDR3 has 12 residues. The germline V gene has CDR1 SEHNR and CDR2 FQNEAQ (reference sequence). As DNA, the CDR3 is TGTGCCAGCAGCTTCGGTGGTGATACGCAGTATTTT. The encoded protein is CASSFGGDTQYF.

The chain joins TRBV28 to TRBJ2-2; TRBD2 matches at 12 bases. This CDR3 comprises 16 residues. With 0 bases clipped from V and 4 bases from J, the junction kept 0 bases outside the gene matches. CDR1 is MDHEN and CDR2 is SYDVKM in the germline V gene. The CDR3 DNA is TGTGCCAGCAGTTTATGGACTAGCGGGAGCACCGGGGAGCTGTTTTTT. This sequence encodes CASSLWTSGSTGELFF.

The V and J genes are TRBV14 and TRBJ1-1; 7 nucleotides agree with TRBD1. Germline V gene data show CDR1 as SGHDN and CDR2 as FVKESK. The CDR3 contains 19 residues. J gave up 4 bases and V 2 bases, and 19 bases lay outside the gene matches. Here the CDR3 reads CASSQKVGTALLDGTEAFF. DNA of the CDR3: TGTGCCAGCAGCCAAAAAGTCGGGACAGCGCTATTGGACGGCACTGAAGCTTTCTTT. Based on the CDR3 plus reference TRBV14 and TRBJ1-1, the full variable domain is EAGVTQFPSHSVIEKGQTVTLRCDPISGHDNLYWYRRVMGKEIKFLLHFVKESKQDESGMPNNRFLAERTGGTYSTLKVQPAELEDSGVYFCASSQKVGTALLDGTEAFFGQGTRLTVV.